Below are 21 T cell receptor beta chains sequenced from a single sample in a study of OX40 agonist ivuxolimab in advanced cancers. Assay used: immunoSEQ multiplex PCR; TCRdb lists only in-frame clones, some missing. The data contain about 58,000 clones, less than 85% of them singletons. Sequenced material: CD4+ or CD8+ T cells sorted from blood, taken in a trial of the OX40 agonist ivuxolimab. These receptors were obtained from an adult with an advanced solid tumor such as melanoma, head and neck, liver or kidney cancer.

The chain has TRBV28 and TRBJ2-2; weak D call: TRBD2 (7 bases). V was trimmed by 10 bases and J by 2 bases, leaving 17 bases between them. This CDR3 is 15 amino acids long. Germline CDR1 is MDHEN and CDR2 is SYDVKM. CDR3 in DNA: TGTGCCACCCGGGGAGGGGGGGTTAACACCGGGGAGCTGTTTTTT. It is translated as CATRGGGVNTGELFF.

The gene calls are TRBV5-1 and TRBJ2-3; 9 nucleotides line up with TRBD1. CDR1 SGHRS and CDR2 YFSETQ come from the germline V gene. The CDR3 extends over 14 amino acids. V lost 4 bases, J lost 3 bases, and 3 bases stayed unmatched. CDR3: CASSGQGITDTQYF. The CDR3 region has the DNA TGCGCCAGCAGCGGACAGGGGATAACAGATACGCAGTATTTT.

The gene calls are TRBV6-5 and TRBJ1-6; 7 positions match TRBD1. The CDR3 covers 16 residues. Looked up from germline, CDR1 is MNHEY and CDR2 is SVGAGI. The V gene end was trimmed by 3 bases and the J gene end by 7 bases; junction bases not matched to a gene: 9. This CDR3 reads CASSYKGAEVNSPLHF. The CDR3 coding sequence is TGTGCCAGCAGTTATAAGGGGGCCGAGGTGAATTCACCCCTCCACTTT.

The chain links TRBV28 to TRBJ1-1; the D gene is possibly TRBD1 (6 bases). Between the trimmed V and J ends, which lost 6 bases and 4 bases, there was a span of 21 bases. CDR3 length: 16 amino acids. Per the germline V gene, CDR1 is MDHEN and CDR2 is SYDVKM. CDR3 residues: CASSDGWGGLGTEAFF. The CDR3 region has the DNA TGTGCCAGCAGCGATGGATGGGGGGGCTTAGGCACTGAAGCTTTCTTT.

The rearrangement uses TRBV30 and TRBJ2-1, with D unresolved. CDR3 length: 11 amino acids. CDR1 GTSNPN and CDR2 SVGIG come from the germline V gene (reference sequence). Trimming took 0 bases from V and 10 from J, leaving 7 bases between them. The CDR3 DNA reads TGTGCCTGGAGTGTGGGCACCGAGCAGTTCTTC. Amino acids: CAWSVGTEQFF. The whole variable domain, remainder taken from reference TRBV30 and TRBJ2-1, is SQTIHQWPATLVQPVGSPLSLECTVEGTSNPNLYWYRQAAGRGLQLLFYSVGIGQISSEVPQNLSASRPQDRQFILSSKKLLLSDSGFYLCAWSVGTEQFFGPGTRLTVL.

V and J are TRBV4-1 and TRBJ2-4, with unresolved D. The germline CDR1 and CDR2 sequences are MGHRA and YSYEKL. The CDR3 covers 16 residues. The germline V and J ends were trimmed by 0 bases and 2 bases, with 11 bases remaining between them. For the CDR3, the DNA is TGCGCCAGCAGCCAAGATCCCACCGGGCCCAAAAACATTCAGTACTTC. It is translated as CASSQDPTGPKNIQYF.

This clone was found a few times. The rearrangement links TRBV28 to TRBJ1-6; TRBD1 might be the D (6 bases). The CDR3 length is 12 residues. V was pared by 7 bases and J by 15 bases, with 16 bases between. CDR1 is MDHEN and CDR2 is SYDVKM in the germline V gene. The CDR3 DNA sequence: TGTGCCAGCATGGACGCGACAGGCCACCTCCACTTT. Protein: CASMDATGHLHF.

The chain employs TRBV10-3 and TRBJ1-1; TRBD1 is a possible D gene (6 bases). The V gene's germline CDR1 is ENHRY and CDR2 SYGVKD. Trimming pared 11 bases from V and 0 bases from J, leaving 13 bases between. The CDR3 has 13 amino acids. CDR3 protein: CAAQGSMNTEAFF. CDR3 in DNA: TGTGCCGCCCAGGGGTCTATGAACACTGAAGCTTTCTTT.

The chain is built from TRBV7-8 and TRBJ1-2; TRBD1 is a possible D gene (5 bases). Germline V gene data show CDR1 as SGHVS and CDR2 as FQNEAQ. CDR3 size: 14 residues. Trimming stripped 1 base from V and 0 bases from J, with 6 bases between. CDR3 in amino acids: CASSLGGTNYGYTF. The CDR3 DNA reads TGTGCCAGCAGCTTAGGGGGGACTAACTATGGCTACACCTTC.

This clone appeared once. J is TRBJ1-5 and V is TRBV28; D is possibly TRBD1 (6 bases). The V end was cut by 3 bases, the J end by 0 bases, with 15 bases between. Germline V gene lookup returns CDR1 MDHEN and CDR2 SYDVKM. The CDR3 has 17 amino acids. The CDR3 loop is CASSFTGWVFSNQPQHF. For the CDR3, the DNA is TGTGCCAGCAGTTTTACAGGGTGGGTATTTAGCAATCAGCCCCAGCATTTT.

The chain joins TRBV5-4 to TRBJ2-2; D gene uncertain. This CDR3 region has 13 residues. Germline V CDR1 and CDR2: SGHNT, YYREEE (reference sequence). V gave up 0 bases and J gave up 5 bases, with 5 bases separating them. This chain's CDR3 is CASSLVLTGELFF. The CDR3, as DNA: TGTGCCAGCAGCTTGGTCCTAACCGGGGAGCTGTTTTTT.

V gene TRBV5-1 combines with J gene TRBJ2-1; 11 nucleotides line up with TRBD2. The trim removed 4 bases at V and 3 bases at J, leaving 6 bases unmatched. The CDR3 has 16 amino acids. Germline V CDR1 and CDR2: SGHRS, YFSETQ. CDR3 sequence (DNA): TGCGCCAGCAGCCCGGCCCTAGCGGGGGGCTACAATGAGCAGTTCTTC. Amino acid sequence: CASSPALAGGYNEQFF.

V is TRBV25-1 and J is TRBJ2-1; possibly TRBD1 or TRBD2 for D (5 bases each). This CDR3 contains 16 residues. Trimming took off 4 bases at V and 1 base at J, with 14 bases between the two ends. Germline CDR1 is MGHDK and CDR2 is SYGVNS. The CDR3 nucleotides are TGTGCCAGCAGTGGGGCCGGGACGGCGTCCTACAATGAGCAGTTCTTC. Translating gives CASSGAGTASYNEQFF.

The genes are TRBV28 and TRBJ1-2; 7 nucleotides match TRBD1. The CDR3 has 15 amino acids. The V gene end was trimmed by 6 bases and the J gene end by 5 bases; junction bases not matched to a gene: 12. Germline CDR1 and CDR2: MDHEN and SYDVKM. The CDR3 DNA reads as TGTGCCAGCAGCTTTACAGGGGCGGAGAGGTATGGCTACACCTTC. It encodes CASSFTGAERYGYTF.

The rearrangement links TRBV7-3 to TRBJ1-5; TRBD1 is a possible D gene (6 bases). The CDR3 is 13 amino acids. V was clipped by 5 bases and J by 7 bases, with 12 bases between them. CDR1 is SGHTA, CDR2 FQGTGA, per germline. The CDR3 is CASSTQGRQPQHF. The CDR3, as DNA: TGTGCCAGCAGCACACAGGGAAGGCAGCCCCAGCATTTT.

As concerns this clone: The same CDR3 also results from other DNA sequences found in this sample. The chain employs TRBV5-4 and TRBJ1-4; D is unclear. Germline V gene lookup returns CDR1 SGHNT and CDR2 YYREEE (reference sequence). CDR3 length: 14 residues. Trimming left V 0 bases short and J 7 bases short, with 10 bases between. CDR3 DNA: TGTGCCAGCAGCTTGGGTTTACGGGGTGAAAAACTGTTTTTT. Its protein product is CASSLGLRGEKLFF.

This chain uses TRBV28 with TRBJ2-7; TRBD2 matches at 7 bases. CDR1 is MDHEN and CDR2 is SYDVKM in the germline V gene. This CDR3 is 15 amino acids long. The V gene end was trimmed by 5 bases and the J gene end by 3 bases; junction bases not matched to a gene: 10. The CDR3 coding sequence is TGTGCCAGCAGTCTCATCGGGGGGTCCTACTACGAGCAGTACTTC. It codes for CASSLIGGSYYEQYF.

The rearrangement links TRBV10-3 to TRBJ2-3, with D possibly TRBD1 on 5 matching bases. The CDR3 contains 16 residues. Germline CDR1 reads ENHRY; CDR2 reads SYGVKD. Trimming pared 2 bases from V and 1 base from J, leaving 13 bases between. The CDR3 is CAISERSSRGTDTQYF. The CDR3 nucleotides are TGTGCCATCAGTGAGCGATCCTCCAGGGGCACAGATACGCAGTATTTT.

V gene TRBV29-1 combines with J gene TRBJ1-1; D ambiguous. The CDR3 has 11 amino acids. V gave up 3 bases and J gave up 1 base, with 3 bases separating them. Germline lookup yields CDR1 SQVTM and CDR2 ANQGSEA. The CDR3 coding sequence is TGCAGCGTTGAGACGAACACTGAAGCTTTCTTT. This sequence encodes CSVETNTEAFF.

The chain couples TRBV7-3 to TRBJ2-3, with D perhaps matching TRBD1 or TRBD2 (6 bases each). Germline CDR1 SGHTA, CDR2 FQGTGA. Trimming stripped 5 bases from V and 6 bases from J, with 18 bases between. This CDR3 contains 15 residues. The DNA of the CDR3 is TGTGCCAGCAGCCTAGGGGGAGGAGTTGGGGATACGCAGTATTTT. Protein sequence: CASSLGGGVGDTQYF.

V is TRBV9 and J is TRBJ2-3; D might be TRBD1 or TRBD2, each matching 5 bases. The V end was cut by 3 bases, the J end by 1 base, with 9 bases between. Germline CDR1 is SGDLS and CDR2 is YYNGEE. The CDR3 is 14 amino acids. CDR3 amino acids: CASSALGGTDTQYF. The DNA for the CDR3 is TGTGCCAGCAGCGCCCTGGGGGGCACAGATACGCAGTATTTT. The whole variable domain, filled in from reference TRBV9 and TRBJ2-3, reads DSGVTQTPKHLITATGQRVTLRCSPRSGDLSVYWYQQSLDQGLQFLIQYYNGEERAKGNILERFSAQQFPDLHSELNLSSLELGDSALYFCASSALGGTDTQYFGPGTRLTVL.